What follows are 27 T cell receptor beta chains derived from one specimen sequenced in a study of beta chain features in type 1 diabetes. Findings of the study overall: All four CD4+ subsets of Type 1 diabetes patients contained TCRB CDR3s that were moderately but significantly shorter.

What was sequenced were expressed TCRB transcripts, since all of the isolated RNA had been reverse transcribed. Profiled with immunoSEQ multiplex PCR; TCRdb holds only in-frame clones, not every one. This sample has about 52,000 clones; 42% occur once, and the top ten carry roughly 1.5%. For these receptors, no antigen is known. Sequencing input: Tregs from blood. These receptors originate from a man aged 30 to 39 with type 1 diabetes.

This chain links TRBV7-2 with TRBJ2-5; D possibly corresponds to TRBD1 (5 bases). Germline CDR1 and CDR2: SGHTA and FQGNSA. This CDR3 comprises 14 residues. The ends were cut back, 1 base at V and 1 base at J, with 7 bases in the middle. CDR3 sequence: CASSLGGGQETQYF. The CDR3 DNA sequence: TGTGCCAGCAGCTTAGGGGGCGGCCAAGAGACCCAGTACTTC.

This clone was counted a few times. The CDR3 DNA sequence: TGTGCCAGCAACGAGGGACAGGCAGAATTAGGATATGGCTACACCTTC. It yields the protein CASNEGQAELGYGYTF. The gene calls are TRBV28 and TRBJ1-2; 8 positions agree with TRBD1. Losses at the gene ends were 7 bases for V and 5 bases for J; bases not matched to a gene: 15. CDR3 length: 16 residues. Looked up from germline, CDR1 is MDHEN and CDR2 is SYDVKM.

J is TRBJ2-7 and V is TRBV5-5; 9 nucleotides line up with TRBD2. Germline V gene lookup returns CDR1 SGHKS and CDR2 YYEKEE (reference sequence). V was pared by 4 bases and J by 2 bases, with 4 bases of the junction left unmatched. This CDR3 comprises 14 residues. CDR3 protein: CASSGLAGTYEQYF. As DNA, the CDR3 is TGTGCCAGCAGCGGGCTAGCGGGAACCTACGAGCAGTACTTC.

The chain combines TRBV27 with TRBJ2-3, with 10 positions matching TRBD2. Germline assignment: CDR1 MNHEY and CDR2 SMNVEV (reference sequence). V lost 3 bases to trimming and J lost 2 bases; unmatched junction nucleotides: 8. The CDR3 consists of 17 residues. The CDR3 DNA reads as TGTGCCAGCAGTTTCGTTACTAGCGGGATTCTCACAGATACGCAGTATTTT. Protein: CASSFVTSGILTDTQYF.

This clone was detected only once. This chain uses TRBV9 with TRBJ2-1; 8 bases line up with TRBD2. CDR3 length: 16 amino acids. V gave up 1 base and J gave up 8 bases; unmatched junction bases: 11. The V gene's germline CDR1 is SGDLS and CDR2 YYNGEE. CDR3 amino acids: CASSVTSGGSRDEQFF. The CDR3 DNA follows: TGTGCCAGCAGCGTAACGAGCGGGGGTTCTCGGGATGAGCAGTTCTTC. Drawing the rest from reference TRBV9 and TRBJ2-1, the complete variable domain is DSGVTQTPKHLITATGQRVTLRCSPRSGDLSVYWYQQSLDQGLQFLIQYYNGEERAKGNILERFSAQQFPDLHSELNLSSLELGDSALYFCASSVTSGGSRDEQFFGPGTRLTVL.

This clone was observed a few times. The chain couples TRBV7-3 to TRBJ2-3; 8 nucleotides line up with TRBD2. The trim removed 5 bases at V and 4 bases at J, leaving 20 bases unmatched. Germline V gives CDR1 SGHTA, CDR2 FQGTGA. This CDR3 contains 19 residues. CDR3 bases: TGTGCCAGCAGCACCCGGGTAGCGGGACCCCCCGGGGGGGCAGATACGCAGTATTTT. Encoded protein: CASSTRVAGPPGGADTQYF.

CDR3 loop: CASSLDGGLLEGEKLFF. The CDR3 DNA reads as TGTGCCAGCAGCTTAGACGGAGGCCTCCTCGAGGGTGAAAAACTGTTTTTT. The chain uses TRBV7-9 and TRBJ1-4; D is undetermined. The V and J ends lost 1 base and 7 bases respectively, with 19 bases between them. The CDR3 covers 17 residues. In germline, CDR1 is SEHNR, CDR2 FQNEAQ (reference sequence).

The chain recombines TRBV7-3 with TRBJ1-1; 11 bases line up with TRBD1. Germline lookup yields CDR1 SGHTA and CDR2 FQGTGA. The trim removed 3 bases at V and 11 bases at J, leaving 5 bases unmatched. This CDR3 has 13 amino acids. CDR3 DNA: TGTGCCAGCAGCTTCGGGACAGGGGGGTTGGCTTTCTTT. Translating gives CASSFGTGGLAFF.

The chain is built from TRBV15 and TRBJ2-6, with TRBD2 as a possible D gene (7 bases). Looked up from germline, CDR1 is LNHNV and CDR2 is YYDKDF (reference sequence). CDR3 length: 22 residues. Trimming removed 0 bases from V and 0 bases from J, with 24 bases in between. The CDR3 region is CATSRDKGIWGGPDSGANVLTF. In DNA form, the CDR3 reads TGTGCCACCAGCAGAGATAAGGGGATATGGGGGGGGCCCGACTCTGGGGCCAACGTCCTGACTTTC.

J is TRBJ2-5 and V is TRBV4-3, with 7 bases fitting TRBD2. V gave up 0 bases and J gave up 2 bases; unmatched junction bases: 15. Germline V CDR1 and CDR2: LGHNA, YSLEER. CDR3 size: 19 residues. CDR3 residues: CASSQEYRGSVWIQETQYF. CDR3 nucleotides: TGCGCCAGCAGCCAAGAATACCGCGGGAGCGTATGGATTCAAGAGACCCAGTACTTC.

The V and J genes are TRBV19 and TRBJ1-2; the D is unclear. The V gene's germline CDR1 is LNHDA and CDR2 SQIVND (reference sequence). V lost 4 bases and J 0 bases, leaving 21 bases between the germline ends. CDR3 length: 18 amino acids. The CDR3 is CASSTPTDTTSPNYGYTF. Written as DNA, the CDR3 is TGTGCCAGTAGTACCCCTACCGACACGACATCCCCTAACTATGGCTACACCTTC.

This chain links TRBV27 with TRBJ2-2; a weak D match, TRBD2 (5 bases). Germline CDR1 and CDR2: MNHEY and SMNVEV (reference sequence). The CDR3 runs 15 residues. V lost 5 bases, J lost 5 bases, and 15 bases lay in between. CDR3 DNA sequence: TGTGCCAGCAGTCTTTCTTGGACTTTGACCGGGGAGCTGTTTTTT. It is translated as CASSLSWTLTGELFF.

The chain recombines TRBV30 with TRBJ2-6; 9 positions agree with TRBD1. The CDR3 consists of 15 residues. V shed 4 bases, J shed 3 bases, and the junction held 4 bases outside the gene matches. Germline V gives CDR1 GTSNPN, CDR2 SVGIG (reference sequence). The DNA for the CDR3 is TGTGCCTGGACCACAGGGGGCGGTGGGGCCAACGTCCTGACTTTC. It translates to CAWTTGGGGANVLTF.

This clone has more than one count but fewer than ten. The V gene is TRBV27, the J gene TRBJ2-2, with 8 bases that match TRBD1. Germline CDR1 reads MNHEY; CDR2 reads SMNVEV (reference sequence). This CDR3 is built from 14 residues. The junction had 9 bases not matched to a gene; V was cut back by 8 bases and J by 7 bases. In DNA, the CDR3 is TGTGCCAGCCGCACAGGGGGGAAGGACGGGGAGCTGTTTTTT. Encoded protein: CASRTGGKDGELFF.

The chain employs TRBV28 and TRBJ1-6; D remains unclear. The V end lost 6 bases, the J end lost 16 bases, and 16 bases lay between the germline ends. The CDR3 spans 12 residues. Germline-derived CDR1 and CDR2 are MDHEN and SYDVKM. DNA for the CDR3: TGTGCCAGCAGCTTTGACGGCCAGGCTCTCCACTTT. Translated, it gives CASSFDGQALHF.

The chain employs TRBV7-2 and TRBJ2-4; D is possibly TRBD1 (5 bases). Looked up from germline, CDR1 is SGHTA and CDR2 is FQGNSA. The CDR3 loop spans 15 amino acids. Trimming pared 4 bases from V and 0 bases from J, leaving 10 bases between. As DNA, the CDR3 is TGTGCCAGCAGCTACGTAGACAGAGCCAAAAACATTCAGTACTTC. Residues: CASSYVDRAKNIQYF.

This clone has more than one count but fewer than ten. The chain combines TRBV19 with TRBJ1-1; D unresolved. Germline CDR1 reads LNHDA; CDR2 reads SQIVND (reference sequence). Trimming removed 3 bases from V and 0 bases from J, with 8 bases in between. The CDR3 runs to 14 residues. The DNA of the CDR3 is TGTGCCAGTAGTATGCGGGGTATGAACACTGAAGCTTTCTTT. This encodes CASSMRGMNTEAFF.

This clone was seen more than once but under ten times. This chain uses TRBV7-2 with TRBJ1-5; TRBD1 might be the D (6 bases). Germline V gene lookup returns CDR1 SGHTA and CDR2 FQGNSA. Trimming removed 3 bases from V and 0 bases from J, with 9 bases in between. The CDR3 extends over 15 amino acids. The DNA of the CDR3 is TGTGCCAGCAGCTTGACAGGTTCTAGCAATCAGCCCCAGCATTTT. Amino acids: CASSLTGSSNQPQHF.

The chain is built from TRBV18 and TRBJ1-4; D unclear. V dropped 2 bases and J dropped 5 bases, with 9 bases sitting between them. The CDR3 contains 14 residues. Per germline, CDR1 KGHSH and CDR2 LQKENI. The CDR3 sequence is CASSPNVGNEKLFF. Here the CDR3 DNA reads TGTGCCAGCTCACCAAACGTCGGGAATGAAAAACTGTTTTTT.

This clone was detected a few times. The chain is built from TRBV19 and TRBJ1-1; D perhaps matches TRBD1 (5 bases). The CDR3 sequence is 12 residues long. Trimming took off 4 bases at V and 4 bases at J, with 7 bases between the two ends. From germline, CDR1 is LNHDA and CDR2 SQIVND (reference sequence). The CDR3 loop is CASSTGLTEAFF. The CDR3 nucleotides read TGTGCCAGTAGTACAGGGCTCACTGAAGCTTTCTTT. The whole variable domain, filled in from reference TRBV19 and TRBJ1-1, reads DGGITQSPKYLFRKEGQNVTLSCEQNLNHDAMYWYRQDPGQGLRLIYYSQIVNDFQKGDIAEGYSVSREKKESFPLTVTSAQKNPTAFYLCASSTGLTEAFFGQGTRLTVV.

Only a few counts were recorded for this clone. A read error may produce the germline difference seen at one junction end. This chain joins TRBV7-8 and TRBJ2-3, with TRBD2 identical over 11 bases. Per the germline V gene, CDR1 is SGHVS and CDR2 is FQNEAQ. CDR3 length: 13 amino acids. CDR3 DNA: TGTGCCAGCAGCCTAGCGGGAGGAGATACGCAGTATTTT. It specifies CASSLAGGDTQYF.

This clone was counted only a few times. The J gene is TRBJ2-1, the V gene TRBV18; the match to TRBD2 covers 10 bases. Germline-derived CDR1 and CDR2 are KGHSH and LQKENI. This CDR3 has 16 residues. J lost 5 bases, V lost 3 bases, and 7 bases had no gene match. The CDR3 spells CASSPPGLANHNEQFF. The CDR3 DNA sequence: TGTGCCAGCTCACCCCCGGGACTAGCGAACCACAATGAGCAGTTCTTC. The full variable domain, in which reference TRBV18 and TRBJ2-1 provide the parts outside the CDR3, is NAGVMQNPRHLVRRRGQEARLRCSPMKGHSHVYWYRQLPEEGLKFMVYLQKENIIDESGMPKERFSAEFPKEGPSILRIQQVVRGDSAAYFCASSPPGLANHNEQFFGPGTRLTVL.

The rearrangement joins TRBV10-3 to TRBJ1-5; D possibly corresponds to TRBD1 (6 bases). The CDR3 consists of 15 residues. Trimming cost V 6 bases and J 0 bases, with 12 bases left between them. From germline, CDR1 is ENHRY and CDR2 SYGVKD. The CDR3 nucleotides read TGTGCCATCAGCCCAGGGGCTAATAGCAATCAGCCCCAGCATTTT. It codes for CAISPGANSNQPQHF.

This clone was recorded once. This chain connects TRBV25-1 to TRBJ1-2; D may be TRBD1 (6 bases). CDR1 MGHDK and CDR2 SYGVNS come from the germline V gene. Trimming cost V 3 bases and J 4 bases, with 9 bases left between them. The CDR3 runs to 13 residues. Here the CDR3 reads CASSEQGTYGYTF. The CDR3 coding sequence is TGTGCCAGCAGTGAGCAGGGGACCTATGGCTACACCTTC.

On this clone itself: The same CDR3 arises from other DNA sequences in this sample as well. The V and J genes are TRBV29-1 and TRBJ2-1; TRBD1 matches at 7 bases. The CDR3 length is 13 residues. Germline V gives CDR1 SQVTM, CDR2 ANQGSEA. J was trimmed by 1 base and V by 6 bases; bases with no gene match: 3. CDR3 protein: CSVQTGSYNEQFF. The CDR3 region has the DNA TGCAGCGTGCAGACAGGGTCCTACAATGAGCAGTTCTTC.

CDR3 sequence (DNA): TGTGCCAGCGCTACGACAGGGGGCCTAACTGAAGCTTTCTTT. It translates to CASATTGGLTEAFF. This chain joins TRBV7-3 and TRBJ1-1, with 10 bases fitting TRBD1. J gave up 5 bases and V 8 bases, and 8 bases lay outside the gene matches. Germline V lookup: CDR1 SGHTA, CDR2 FQGTGA. This CDR3 contains 14 residues.

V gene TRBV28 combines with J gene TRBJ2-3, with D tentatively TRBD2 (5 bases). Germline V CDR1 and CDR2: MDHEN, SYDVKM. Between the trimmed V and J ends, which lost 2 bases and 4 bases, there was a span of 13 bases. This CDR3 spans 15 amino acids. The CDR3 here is CASSLIGNTADTQYF. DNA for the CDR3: TGTGCCAGCAGTTTAATCGGGAATACCGCAGATACGCAGTATTTT.